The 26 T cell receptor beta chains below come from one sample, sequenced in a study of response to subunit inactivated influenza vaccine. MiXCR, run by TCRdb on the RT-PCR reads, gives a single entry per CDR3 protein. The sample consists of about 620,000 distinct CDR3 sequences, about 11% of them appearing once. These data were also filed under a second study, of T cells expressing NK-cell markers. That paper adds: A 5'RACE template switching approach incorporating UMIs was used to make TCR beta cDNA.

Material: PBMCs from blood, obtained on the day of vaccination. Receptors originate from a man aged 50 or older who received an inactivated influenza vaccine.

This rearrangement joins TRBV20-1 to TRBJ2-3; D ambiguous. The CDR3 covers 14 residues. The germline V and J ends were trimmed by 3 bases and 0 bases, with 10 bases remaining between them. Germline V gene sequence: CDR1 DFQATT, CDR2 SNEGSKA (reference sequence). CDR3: CSASPTYSTDTQYF. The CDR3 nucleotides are TGCAGTGCTAGTCCTACGTATAGCACAGATACGCAGTATTTT.

DNA of the CDR3: TGTGCCAGCAGCGAGGACAGCTGGCGGATCACGCAGTATTTT. Its protein is CASSEDSWRITQYF. V gene TRBV7-2 combines with J gene TRBJ2-3, with a possible D match to TRBD1 (6 bases). The germline V and J ends were trimmed by 5 bases and 9 bases, with 18 bases remaining between them. CDR3 size: 14 residues. Germline V gives CDR1 SGHTA, CDR2 FQGNSA.

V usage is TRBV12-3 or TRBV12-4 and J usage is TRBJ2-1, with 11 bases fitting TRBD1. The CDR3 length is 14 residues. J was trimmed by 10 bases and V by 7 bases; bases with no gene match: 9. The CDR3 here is CASKGTGGWWEQFF. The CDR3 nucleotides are TGTGCCAGCAAAGGGACAGGGGGATGGTGGGAGCAGTTCTTC.

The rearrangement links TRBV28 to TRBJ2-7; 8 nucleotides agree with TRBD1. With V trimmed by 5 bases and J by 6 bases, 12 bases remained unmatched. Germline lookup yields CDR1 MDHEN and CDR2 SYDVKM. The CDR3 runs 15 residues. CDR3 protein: CASSAGTGGGGEQYF. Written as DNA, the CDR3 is TGTGCCAGCAGTGCTGGGACAGGAGGTGGCGGCGAGCAGTACTTC.

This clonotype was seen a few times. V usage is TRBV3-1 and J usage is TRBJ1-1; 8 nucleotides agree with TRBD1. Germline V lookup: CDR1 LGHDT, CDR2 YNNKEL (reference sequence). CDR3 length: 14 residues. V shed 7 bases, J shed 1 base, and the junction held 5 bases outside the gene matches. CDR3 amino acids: CASNTQGANTEAFF. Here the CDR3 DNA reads TGTGCCAGCAATACTCAGGGGGCGAACACTGAAGCTTTCTTT.

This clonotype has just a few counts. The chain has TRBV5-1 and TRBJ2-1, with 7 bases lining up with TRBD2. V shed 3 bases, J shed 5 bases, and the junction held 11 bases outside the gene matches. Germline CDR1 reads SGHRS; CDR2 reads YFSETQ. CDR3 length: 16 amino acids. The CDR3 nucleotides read TGCGCCAGCAGCTCGGTTCCGGGACTACTAAACAATGAGCAGTTCTTC. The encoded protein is CASSSVPGLLNNEQFF. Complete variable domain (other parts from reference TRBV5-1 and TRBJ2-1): KAGVTQTPRYLIKTRGQQVTLSCSPISGHRSVSWYQQTPGQGLQFLFEYFSETQRNKGNFPGRFSGRQFSNSRSEMNVSTLELGDSALYLCASSSVPGLLNNEQFFGPGTRLTVL.

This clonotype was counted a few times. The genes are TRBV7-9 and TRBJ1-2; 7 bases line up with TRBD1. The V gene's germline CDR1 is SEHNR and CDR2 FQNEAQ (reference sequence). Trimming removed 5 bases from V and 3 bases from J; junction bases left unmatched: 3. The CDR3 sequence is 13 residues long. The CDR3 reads CASSQGGHYGYTF. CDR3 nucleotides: TGTGCCAGCAGCCAGGGGGGACACTATGGCTACACCTTC.

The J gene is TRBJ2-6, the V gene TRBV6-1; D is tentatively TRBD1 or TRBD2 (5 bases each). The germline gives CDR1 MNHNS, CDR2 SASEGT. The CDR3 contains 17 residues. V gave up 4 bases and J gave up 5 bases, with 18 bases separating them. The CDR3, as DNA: TGTGCCAGCAGTGCCCGGAGTAGAGGGGTGTGGGCCAACGTCCTGACTTTC. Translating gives CASSARSRGVWANVLTF.

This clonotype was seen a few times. The DNA for the CDR3 is TGTGCCAGCAGCTTAGCGGGGGGACAGGTGAACACCGGGGAGCTGTTTTTT. Its protein product is CASSLAGGQVNTGELFF. V usage is TRBV7-2 and J usage is TRBJ2-2; 8 nucleotides align to TRBD1. The CDR3 is 17 residues long. Germline V gene lookup returns CDR1 SGHTA and CDR2 FQGNSA. J gave up 1 base and V 0 bases, and 4 bases lay outside the gene matches.

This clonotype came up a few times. The CDR3 DNA is TGTGCCAGCAGCGTAGACGAGGGGTGGGGAACCAATGAGCAGTTCTTC. It encodes CASSVDEGWGTNEQFF. The gene calls are TRBV9 and TRBJ2-1; D tentatively reads TRBD1 or TRBD2 (5 bases each). Per the germline V gene, CDR1 is SGDLS and CDR2 is YYNGEE. The V and J ends lost 0 bases and 6 bases respectively, with 16 bases between them. The CDR3 has 16 residues.

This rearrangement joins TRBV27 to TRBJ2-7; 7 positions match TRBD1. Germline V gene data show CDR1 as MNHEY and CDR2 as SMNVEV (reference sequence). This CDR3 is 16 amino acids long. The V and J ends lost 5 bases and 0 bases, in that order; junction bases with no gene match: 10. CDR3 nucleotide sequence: TGTGCCAGCAGTCCCGGACCGACAGGGTACTCCTACGAGCAGTACTTC. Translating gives CASSPGPTGYSYEQYF.

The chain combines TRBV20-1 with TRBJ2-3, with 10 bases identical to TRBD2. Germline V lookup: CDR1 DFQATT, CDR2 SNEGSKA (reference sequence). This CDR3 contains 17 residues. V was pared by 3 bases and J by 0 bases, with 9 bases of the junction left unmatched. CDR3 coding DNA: TGCAGTGCTAGGGACCCTAGCGGGAGATCAAGCACAGATACGCAGTATTTT. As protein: CSARDPSGRSSTDTQYF.

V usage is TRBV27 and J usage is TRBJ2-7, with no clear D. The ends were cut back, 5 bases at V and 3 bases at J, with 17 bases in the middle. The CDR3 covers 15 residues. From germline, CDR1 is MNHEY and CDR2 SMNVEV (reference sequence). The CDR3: CASSNRYLGGYEQYF. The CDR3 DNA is TGTGCCAGCAGTAACCGGTATCTAGGTGGCTACGAGCAGTACTTC.

CDR3 region: CASSLGGGLAAGTQYF. CDR3 DNA: TGTGCCAGCAGCTTAGGTGGGGGACTAGCGGCTGGGACCCAGTACTTC. The chain recombines TRBV7-2 with TRBJ2-5; 11 positions match TRBD2. Germline V gene sequence: CDR1 SGHTA, CDR2 FQGNSA. The V and J ends lost 1 base and 7 bases, in that order; junction bases with no gene match: 8. The CDR3 covers 16 residues.

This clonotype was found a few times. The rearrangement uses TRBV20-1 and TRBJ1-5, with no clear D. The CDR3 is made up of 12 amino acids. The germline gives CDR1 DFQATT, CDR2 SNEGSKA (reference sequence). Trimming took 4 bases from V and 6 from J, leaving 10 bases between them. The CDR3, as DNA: TGCAGTGCTACCGGGTGGGGTCAGCCCCAGCATTTT. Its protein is CSATGWGQPQHF.

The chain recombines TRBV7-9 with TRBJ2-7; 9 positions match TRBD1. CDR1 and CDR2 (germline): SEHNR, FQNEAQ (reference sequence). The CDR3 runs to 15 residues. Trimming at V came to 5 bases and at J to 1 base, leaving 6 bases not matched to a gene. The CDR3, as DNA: TGTGCCAGCAGCAAACGACAGGGGGAATCCTACGAGCAGTACTTC. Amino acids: CASSKRQGESYEQYF.

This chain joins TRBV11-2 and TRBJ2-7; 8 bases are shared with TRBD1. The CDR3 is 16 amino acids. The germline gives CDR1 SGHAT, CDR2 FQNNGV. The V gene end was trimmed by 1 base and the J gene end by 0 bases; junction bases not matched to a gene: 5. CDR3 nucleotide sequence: TGTGCCAGCAGCTTAGGAGCCGGGACAGGCTCCTACGAGCAGTACTTC. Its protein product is CASSLGAGTGSYEQYF.

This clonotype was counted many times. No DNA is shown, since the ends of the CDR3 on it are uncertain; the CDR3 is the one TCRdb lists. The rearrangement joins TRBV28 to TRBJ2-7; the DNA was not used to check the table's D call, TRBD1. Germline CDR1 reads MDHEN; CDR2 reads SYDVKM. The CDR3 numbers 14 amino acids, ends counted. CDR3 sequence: CASSSSGVRDEQYF.

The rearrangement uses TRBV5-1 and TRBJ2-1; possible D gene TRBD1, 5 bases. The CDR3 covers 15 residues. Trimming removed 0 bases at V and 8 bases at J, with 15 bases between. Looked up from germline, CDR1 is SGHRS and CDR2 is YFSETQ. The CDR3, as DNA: TGCGCCAGCAGCTTGGTTCCAGGGCGGCTTGATGAGCAGTTCTTC. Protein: CASSLVPGRLDEQFF.

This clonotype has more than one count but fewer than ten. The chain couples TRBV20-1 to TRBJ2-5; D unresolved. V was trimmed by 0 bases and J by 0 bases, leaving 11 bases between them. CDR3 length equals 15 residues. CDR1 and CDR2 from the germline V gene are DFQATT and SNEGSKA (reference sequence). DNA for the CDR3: TGCAGTGCTAGAGATCACAGCCTGTACCAAGAGACCCAGTACTTC. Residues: CSARDHSLYQETQYF.

CDR3 loop: CATSRGRDEKLFF. The CDR3 region has the DNA TGTGCCACCAGCAGAGGACGAGATGAAAAACTGTTTTTT. The chain couples TRBV15 to TRBJ1-4; no clear D gene. V dropped 1 base and J dropped 6 bases, with 6 bases sitting between them. In germline, CDR1 is LNHNV, CDR2 YYDKDF (reference sequence). The CDR3 runs 13 residues.

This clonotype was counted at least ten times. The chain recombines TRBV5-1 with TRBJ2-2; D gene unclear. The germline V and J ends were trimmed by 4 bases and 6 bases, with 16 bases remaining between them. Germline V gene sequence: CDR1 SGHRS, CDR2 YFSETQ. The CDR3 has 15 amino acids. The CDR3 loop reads CASSTPGPEPGELFF. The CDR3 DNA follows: TGCGCCAGCAGCACCCCCGGGCCCGAGCCCGGGGAGCTGTTTTTT.

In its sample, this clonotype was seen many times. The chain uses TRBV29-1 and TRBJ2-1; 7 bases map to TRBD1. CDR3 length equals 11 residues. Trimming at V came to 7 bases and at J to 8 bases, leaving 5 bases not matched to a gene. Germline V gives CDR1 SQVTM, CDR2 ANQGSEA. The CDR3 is CSAYRGHEQFF. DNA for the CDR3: TGCAGCGCATACAGGGGACATGAGCAGTTCTTC.

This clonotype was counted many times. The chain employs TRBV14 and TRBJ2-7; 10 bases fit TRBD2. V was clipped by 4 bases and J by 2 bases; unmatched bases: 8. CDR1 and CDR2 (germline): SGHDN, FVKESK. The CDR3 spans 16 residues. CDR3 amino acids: CASSRDRLAGTYEQYF. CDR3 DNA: TGTGCCAGCAGCCGTGACCGACTAGCGGGTACCTACGAGCAGTACTTC.

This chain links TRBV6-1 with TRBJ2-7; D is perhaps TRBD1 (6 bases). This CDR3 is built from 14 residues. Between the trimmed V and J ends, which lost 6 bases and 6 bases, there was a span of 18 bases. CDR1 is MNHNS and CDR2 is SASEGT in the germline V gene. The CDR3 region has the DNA TGTGCCAGCAGCTCGGACAGCTATTTTGGCGAGCAGTACTTC. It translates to CASSSDSYFGEQYF.

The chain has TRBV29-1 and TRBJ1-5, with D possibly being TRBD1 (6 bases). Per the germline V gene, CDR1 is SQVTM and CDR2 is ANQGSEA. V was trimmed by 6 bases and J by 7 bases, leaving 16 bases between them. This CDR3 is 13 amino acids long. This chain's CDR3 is CSVDGGLGQPQHF. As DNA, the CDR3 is TGCAGCGTGGATGGGGGGCTCGGGCAGCCCCAGCATTTT.